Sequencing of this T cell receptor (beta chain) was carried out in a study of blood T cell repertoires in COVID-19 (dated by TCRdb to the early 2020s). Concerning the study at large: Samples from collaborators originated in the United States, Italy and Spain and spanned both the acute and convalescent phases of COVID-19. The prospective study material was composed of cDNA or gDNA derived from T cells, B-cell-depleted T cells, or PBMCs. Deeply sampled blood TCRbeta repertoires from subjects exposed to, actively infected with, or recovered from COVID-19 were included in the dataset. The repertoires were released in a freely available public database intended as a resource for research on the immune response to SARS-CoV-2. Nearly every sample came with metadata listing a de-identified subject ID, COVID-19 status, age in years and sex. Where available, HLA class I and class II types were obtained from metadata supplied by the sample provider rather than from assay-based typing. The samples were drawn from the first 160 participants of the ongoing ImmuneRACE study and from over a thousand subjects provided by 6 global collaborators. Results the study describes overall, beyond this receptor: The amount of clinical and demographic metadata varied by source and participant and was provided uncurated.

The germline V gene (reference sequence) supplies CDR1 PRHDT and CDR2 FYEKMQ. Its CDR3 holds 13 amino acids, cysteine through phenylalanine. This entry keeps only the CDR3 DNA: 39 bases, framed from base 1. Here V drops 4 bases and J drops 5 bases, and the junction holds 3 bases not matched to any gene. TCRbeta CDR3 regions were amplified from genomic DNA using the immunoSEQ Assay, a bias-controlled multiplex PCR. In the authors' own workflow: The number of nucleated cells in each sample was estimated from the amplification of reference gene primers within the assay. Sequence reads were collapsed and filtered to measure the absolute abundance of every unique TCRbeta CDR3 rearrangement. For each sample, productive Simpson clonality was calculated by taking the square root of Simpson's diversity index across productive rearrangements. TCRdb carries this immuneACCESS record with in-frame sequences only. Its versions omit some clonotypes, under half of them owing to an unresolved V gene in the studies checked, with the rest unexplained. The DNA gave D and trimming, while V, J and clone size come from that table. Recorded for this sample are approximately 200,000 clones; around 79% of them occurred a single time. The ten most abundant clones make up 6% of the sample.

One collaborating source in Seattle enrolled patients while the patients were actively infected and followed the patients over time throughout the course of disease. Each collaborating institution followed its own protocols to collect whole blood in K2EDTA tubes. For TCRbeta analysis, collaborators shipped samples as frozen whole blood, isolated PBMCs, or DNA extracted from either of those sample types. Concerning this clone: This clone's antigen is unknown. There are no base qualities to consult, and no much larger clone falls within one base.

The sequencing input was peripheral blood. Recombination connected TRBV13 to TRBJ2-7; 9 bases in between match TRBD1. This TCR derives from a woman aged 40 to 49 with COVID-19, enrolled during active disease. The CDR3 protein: CASSSGQGNEQYF. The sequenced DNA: TGTGCCAGCAGCTCCGGACAGGGGAACGAGCAGTACTTC.